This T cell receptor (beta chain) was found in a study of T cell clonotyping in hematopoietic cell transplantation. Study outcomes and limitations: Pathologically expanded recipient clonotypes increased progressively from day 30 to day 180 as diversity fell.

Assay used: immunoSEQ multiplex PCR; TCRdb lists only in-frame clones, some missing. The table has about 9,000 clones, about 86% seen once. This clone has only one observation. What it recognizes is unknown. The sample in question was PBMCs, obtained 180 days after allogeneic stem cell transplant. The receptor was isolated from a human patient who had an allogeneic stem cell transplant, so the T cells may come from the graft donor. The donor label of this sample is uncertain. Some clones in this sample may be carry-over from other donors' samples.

CDR3 DNA sequence: TGCGCCAGCAGTCGAAGCGGGGAGTCCTATAATTCACCCCTCCACTTT. Protein product: CASSRSGESYNSPLHF. V gene TRBV4-3 combines with J gene TRBJ1-6; the D is unclear. From germline, CDR1 is LGHNA and CDR2 YSLEER. Trimming removed 6 bases at V and 1 base at J, with 13 bases between. The CDR3 is 16 residues long.